This T cell receptor beta chain stems from a study of blood T cell repertoires in COVID-19. About the research overall: There were acute and convalescent COVID-19 samples, and they came from the United States, Italy and Spain. PBMCs, B-cell-depleted T cells, or T cells were the source of the cDNA or gDNA that made up the material.

Source study methods: How many nucleated cells were present was estimated from reference gene primer amplification. Sequencing was performed with immunoSEQ multiplex PCR; in TCRdb, only in-frame clones are kept and a portion is missing. V and J calls and clone size are as listed in that table; D and trimming were resolved from the DNA. The sample consists of 200,000 to 250,000 clones, around 87% of them appearing once. The V end was cut by 2 bases, the J end by 8 bases, with 15 bases between. The CDR3 has 15 amino acids. Germline V gene sequence: CDR1 MGHDK, CDR2 SYGVNS. The chain has TRBV25-1 and TRBJ1-4; a possible D gene is TRBD1 (6 bases). Material for sequencing was peripheral blood. The receptor's source is a man between 60 and 75 years old with acute or convalescent COVID-19. Here the CDR3 reads CASSEGAGVREKLFF. The CDR3 coding sequence is TGTGCCAGCAGTGAAGGGGCAGGGGTACGGGAAAAACTGTTTTTT.